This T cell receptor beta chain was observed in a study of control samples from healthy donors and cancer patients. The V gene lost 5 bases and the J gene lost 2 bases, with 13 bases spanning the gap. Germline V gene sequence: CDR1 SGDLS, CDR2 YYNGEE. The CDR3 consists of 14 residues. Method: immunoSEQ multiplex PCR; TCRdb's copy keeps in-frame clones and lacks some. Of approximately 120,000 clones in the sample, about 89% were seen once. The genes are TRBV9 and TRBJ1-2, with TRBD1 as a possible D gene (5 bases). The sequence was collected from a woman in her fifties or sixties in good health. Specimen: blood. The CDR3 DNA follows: TGTGCCAGCAGTAACCGGGGGGGAAACTATGGCTACACCTTC. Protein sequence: CASSNRGGNYGYTF.